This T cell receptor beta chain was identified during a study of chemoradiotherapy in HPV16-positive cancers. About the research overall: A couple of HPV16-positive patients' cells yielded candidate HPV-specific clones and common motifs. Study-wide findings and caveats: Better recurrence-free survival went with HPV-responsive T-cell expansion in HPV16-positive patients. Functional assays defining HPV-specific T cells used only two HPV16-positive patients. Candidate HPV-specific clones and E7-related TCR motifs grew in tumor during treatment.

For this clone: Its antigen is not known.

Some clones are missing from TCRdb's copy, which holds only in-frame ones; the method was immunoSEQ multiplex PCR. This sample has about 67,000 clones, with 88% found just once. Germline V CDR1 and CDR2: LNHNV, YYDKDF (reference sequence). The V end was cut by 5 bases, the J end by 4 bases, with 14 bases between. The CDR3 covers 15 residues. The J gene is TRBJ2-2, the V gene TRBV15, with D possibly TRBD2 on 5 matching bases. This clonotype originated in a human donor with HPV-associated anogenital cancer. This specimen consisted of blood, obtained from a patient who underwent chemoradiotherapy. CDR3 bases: TGTGCCACCAGCGGCGAGGGCACCTTCACCGGGGAGCTGTTTTTT. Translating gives CATSGEGTFTGELFF.